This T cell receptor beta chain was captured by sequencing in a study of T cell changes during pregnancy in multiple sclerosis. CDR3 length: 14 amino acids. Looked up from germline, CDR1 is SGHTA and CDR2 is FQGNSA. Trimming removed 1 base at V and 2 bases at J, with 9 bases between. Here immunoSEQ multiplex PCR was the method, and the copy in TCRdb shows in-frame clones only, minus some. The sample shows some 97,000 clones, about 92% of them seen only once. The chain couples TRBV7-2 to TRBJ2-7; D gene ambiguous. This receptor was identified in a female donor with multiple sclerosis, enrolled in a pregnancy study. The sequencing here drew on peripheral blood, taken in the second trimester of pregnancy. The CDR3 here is CASSLVGSTYEQYF. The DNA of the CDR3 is TGTGCCAGCAGCTTAGTTGGCAGTACCTACGAGCAGTACTTC.